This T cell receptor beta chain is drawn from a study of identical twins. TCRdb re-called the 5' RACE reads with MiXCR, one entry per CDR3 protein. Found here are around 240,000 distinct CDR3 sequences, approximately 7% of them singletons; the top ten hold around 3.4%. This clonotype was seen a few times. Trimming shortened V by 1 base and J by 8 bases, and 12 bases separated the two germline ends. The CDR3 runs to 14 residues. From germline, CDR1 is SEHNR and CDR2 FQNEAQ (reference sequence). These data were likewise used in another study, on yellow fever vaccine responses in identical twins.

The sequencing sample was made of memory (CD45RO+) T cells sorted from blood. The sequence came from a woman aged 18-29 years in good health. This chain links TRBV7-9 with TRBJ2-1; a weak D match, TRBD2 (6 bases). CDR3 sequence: CASSLDGGIDEQFF. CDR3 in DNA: TGTGCCAGCAGCTTAGATGGGGGGATCGATGAGCAGTTCTTC.